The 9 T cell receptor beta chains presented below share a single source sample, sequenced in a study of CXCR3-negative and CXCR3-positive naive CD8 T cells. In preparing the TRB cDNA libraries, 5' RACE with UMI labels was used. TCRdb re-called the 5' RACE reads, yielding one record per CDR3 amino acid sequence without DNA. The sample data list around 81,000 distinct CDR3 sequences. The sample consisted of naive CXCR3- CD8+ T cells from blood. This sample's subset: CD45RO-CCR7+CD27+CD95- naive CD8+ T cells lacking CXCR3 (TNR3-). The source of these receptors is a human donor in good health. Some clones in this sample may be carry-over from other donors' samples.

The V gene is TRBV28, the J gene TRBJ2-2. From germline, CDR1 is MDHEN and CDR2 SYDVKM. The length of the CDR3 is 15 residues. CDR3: CASSFPVGNPGELFF.

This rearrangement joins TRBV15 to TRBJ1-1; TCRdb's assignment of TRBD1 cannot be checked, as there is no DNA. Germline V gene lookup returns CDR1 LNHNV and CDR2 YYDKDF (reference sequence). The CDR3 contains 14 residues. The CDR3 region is CATSRGAGYTEAFF.

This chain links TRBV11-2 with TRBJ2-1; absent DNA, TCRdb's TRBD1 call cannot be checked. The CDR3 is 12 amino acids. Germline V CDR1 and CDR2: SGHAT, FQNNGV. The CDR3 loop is CASSVGGNEQFF.

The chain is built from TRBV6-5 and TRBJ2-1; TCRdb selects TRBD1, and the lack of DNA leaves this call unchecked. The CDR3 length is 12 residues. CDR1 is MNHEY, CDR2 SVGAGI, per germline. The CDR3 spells CASSPGATEQFF.

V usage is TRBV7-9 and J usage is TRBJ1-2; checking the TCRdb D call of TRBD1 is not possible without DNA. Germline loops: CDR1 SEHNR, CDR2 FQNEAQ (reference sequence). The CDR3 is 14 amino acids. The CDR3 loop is CASSLELSSNGYTF.

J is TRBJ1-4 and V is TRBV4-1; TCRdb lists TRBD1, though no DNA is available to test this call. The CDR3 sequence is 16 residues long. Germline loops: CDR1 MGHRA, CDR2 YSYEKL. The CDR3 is CASSQRWDRDNEKLFF.

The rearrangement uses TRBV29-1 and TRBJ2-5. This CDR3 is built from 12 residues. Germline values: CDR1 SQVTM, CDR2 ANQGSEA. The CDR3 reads CSVDPEEETQYF.

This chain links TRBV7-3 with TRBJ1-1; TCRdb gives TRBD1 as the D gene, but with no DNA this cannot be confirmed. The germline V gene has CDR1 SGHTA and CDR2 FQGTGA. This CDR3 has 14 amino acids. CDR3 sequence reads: CASSSTGANTEAFF.

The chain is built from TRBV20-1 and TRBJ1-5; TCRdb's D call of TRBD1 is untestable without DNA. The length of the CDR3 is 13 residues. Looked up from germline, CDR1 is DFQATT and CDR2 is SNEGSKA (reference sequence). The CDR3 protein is CSARGDSLIPQHF.